This T cell receptor (beta chain) is drawn from a study of shared clonotypes between healthy human individuals. Study-level information: Each donor had three CD4 naive, three CD4 memory, two CD8 naive and one CD8 memory plate.

The naive CD8 population came from CD45RO-negative cells selected for CCR7, without terminally differentiated effector memory CD45RA+ cells. Investigators spread the genomic DNA of each subset evenly over several immunoSEQ plates. This table comes from immunoSEQ multiplex PCR, and its TCRdb copy is limited to in-frame clones, with some not included. The repertoire holds around 2.1 million clones, with about 93% as singletons. The germline gives CDR1 MRHNA, CDR2 SNTAGT. This CDR3 is 12 amino acids long. With V trimmed by 6 bases and J by 9 bases, 5 bases remained unmatched. The clonotype comes from a man in his late teens or twenties in good health. Some clones in this sample may be carry-over from other donors' samples. The chain employs TRBV6-4 and TRBJ2-1; 7 nucleotides align to TRBD2. The specimen sequenced was naive CD8+ T cells from PBMCs. Written as DNA, the CDR3 is TGTGCCAGCAGCCAGTGGGGGGGTGAGCAGTTCTTC. Its protein is CASSQWGGEQFF.